This T cell receptor beta chain originates from a study of T cell responses to AZD1222 COVID-19 vaccine. CDR1 and CDR2 (germline): SQVTM, ANQGSEA. This CDR3 region has 11 residues. V was trimmed by 5 bases and J by 7 bases, leaving 11 bases between them. To note about this clone: Its antigen is not known.

Study observations and caveats: There were vaccine-associated CD4 TCRs across spike, dominant at 160-218 and 743-854. Increased Spike-specific TCR breadth and depth were observed after two AZD1222 doses. Unmutated variant regions are reportedly the target of nearly half of TCRs that are spike-specific.

Sequencing used immunoSEQ multiplex PCR; TCRdb keeps in-frame clones, though not all of them. This table has approximately 100,000 clones, over 75% appearing once. Combined were second doses at about 4 or about 12 weeks. The rearrangement links TRBV29-1 to TRBJ1-2, with D tentatively TRBD1 (5 bases). The receptor was isolated from an adult who received the AZD1222 COVID-19 vaccine. This specimen consisted of peripheral blood, obtained 28 days after the second AZD1222 dose. The CDR3 loop reads CSVTGRGGYTF. CDR3 nucleotides: TGCAGCGTTACGGGTAGGGGTGGCTACACCTTC.